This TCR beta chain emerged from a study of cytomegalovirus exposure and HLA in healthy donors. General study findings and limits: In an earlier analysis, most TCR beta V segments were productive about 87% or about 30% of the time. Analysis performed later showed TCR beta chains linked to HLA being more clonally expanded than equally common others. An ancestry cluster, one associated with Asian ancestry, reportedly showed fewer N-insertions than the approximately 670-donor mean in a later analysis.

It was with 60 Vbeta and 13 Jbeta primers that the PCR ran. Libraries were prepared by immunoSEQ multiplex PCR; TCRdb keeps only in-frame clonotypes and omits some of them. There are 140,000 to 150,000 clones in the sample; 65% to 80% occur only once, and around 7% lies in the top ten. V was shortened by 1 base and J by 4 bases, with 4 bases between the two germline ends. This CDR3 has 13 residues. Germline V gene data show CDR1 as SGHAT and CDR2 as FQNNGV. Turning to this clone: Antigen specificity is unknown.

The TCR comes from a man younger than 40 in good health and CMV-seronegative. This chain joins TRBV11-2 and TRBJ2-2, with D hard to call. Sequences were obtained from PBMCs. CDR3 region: CASSLVGTGELFF. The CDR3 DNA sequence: TGTGCCAGCAGCTTAGTCGGCACCGGGGAGCTGTTTTTT.